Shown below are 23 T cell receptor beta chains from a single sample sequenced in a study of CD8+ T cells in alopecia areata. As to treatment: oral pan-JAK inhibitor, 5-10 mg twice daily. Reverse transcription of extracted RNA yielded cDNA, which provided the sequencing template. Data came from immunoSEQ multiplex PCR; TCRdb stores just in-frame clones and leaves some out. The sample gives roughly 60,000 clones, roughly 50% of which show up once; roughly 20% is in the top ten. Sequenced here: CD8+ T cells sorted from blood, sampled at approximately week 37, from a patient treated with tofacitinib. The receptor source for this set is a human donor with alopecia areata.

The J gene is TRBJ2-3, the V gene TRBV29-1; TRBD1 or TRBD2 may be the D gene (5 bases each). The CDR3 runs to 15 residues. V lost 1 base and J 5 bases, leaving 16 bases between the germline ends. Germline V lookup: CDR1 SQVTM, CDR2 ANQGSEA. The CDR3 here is CSVEVEAGFRDTQYF. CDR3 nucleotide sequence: TGCAGCGTTGAAGTGGAGGCAGGGTTCAGAGATACGCAGTATTTT.

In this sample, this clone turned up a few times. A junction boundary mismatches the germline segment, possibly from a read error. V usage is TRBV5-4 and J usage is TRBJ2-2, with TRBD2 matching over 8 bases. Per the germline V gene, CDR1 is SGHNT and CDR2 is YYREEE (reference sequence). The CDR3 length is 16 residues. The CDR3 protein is CASSQEREWNTGELFF. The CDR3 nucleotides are TGCGCCAGCAGCCAAGAGCGGGAGTGGAACACCGGGGAGCTGTTTTTT.

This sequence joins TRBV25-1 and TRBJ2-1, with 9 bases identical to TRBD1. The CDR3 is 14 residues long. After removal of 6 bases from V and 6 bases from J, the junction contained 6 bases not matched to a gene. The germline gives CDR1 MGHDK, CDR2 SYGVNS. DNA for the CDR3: TGTGCCAGCAGCCGGAACAGGGGGCCCAATGAGCAGTTCTTC. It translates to CASSRNRGPNEQFF.

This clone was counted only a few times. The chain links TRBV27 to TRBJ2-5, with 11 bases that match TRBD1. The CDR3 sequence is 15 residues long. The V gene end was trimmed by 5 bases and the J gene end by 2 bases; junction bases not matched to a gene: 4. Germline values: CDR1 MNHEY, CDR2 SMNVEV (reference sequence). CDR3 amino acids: CASSARDRGQETQYF. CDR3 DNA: TGTGCCAGCAGTGCCCGGGACAGGGGGCAAGAGACCCAGTACTTC.

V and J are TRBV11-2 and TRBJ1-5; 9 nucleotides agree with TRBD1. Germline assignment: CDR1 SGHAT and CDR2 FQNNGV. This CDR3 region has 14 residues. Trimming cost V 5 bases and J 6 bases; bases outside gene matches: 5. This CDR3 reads CASSVGQGIQPQHF. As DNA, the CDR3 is TGTGCCAGCAGCGTAGGACAGGGGATTCAGCCCCAGCATTTT.

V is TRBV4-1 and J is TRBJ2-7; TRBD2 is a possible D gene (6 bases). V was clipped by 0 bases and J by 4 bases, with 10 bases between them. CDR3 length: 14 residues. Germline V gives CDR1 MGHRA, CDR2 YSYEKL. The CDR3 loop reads CASSQETGTYEQYF. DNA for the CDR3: TGCGCCAGCAGCCAAGAGACCGGGACTTACGAGCAGTACTTC.

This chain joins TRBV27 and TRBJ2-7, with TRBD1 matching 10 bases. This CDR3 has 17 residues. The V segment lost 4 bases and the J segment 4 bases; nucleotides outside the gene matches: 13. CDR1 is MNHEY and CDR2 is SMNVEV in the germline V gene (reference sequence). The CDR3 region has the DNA TGTGCCAGCAGTTCCAACCGGGACAGGGGTGGTTGGTACGAGCAGTACTTC. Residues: CASSSNRDRGGWYEQYF.

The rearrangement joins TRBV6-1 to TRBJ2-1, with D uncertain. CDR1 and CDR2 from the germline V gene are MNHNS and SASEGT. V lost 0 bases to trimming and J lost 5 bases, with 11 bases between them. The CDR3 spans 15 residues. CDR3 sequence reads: CASSEARLPHNEQFF. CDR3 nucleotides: TGTGCCAGCAGTGAAGCACGTCTGCCACACAATGAGCAGTTCTTC.

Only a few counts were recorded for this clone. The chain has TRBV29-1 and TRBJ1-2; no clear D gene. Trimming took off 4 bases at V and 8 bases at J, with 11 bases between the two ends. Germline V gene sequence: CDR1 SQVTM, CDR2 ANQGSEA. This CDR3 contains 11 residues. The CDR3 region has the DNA TGCAGCGTTGTCAGCGCGCGGGGCTACACCTTC. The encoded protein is CSVVSARGYTF.

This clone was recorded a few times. In nucleotides, the CDR3 is TGTGCCAGCAGCTACTCAGGGAGCAATCAGCCCCAGCATTTT. It translates to CASSYSGSNQPQHF. The J gene is TRBJ1-5, the V gene TRBV27; D is perhaps TRBD1 (5 bases). Germline CDR1 is MNHEY and CDR2 is SMNVEV (reference sequence). V dropped 6 bases and J dropped 1 base, with 10 bases sitting between them. This CDR3 has 14 amino acids.

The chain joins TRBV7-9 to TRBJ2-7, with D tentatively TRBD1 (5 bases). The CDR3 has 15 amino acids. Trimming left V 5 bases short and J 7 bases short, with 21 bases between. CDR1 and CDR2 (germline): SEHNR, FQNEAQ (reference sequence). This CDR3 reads CASSDHPTGVGEQYF. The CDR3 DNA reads TGTGCCAGCAGCGACCACCCTACAGGTGTGGGGGAGCAGTACTTC.

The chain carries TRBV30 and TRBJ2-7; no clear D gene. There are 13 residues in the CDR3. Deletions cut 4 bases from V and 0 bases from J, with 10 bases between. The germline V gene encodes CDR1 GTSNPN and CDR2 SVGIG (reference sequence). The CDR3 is CAWIRTDSYEQYF. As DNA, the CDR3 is TGTGCCTGGATCCGGACGGACTCCTACGAGCAGTACTTC.

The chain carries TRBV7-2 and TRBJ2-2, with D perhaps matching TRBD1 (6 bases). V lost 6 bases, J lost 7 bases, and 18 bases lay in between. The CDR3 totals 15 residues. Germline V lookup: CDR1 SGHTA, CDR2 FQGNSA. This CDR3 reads CASRTKGVYDGELFF. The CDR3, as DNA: TGTGCCAGCAGGACCAAGGGGGTTTACGACGGGGAGCTGTTTTTT.

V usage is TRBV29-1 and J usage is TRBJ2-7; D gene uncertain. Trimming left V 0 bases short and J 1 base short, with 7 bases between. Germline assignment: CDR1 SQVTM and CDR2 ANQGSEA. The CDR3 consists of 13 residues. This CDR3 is CSVEEVDSYEQYF. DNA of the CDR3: TGCAGCGTTGAAGAGGTGGATTCCTACGAGCAGTACTTC.

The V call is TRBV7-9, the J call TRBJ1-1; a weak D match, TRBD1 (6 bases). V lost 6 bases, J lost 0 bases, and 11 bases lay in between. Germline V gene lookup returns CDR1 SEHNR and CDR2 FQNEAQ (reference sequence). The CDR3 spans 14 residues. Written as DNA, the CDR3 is TGTGCCAGCAGTCCCACAGGGATGAACACTGAAGCTTTCTTT. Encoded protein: CASSPTGMNTEAFF.

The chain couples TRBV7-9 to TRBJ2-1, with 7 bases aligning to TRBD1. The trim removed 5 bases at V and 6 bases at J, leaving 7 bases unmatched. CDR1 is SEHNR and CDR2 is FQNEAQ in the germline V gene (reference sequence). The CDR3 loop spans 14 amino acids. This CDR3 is CASSHPDRVNEQFF. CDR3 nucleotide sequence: TGTGCCAGCAGCCACCCAGACAGGGTCAATGAGCAGTTCTTC.

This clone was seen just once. CDR3 in amino acids: CASSQAETSGVSYEQYF. The CDR3 bases are TGTGCCAGCAGCCAAGCCGAGACTAGCGGCGTCTCCTACGAGCAGTACTTC. This chain uses TRBV4-2 with TRBJ2-7; 9 nucleotides agree with TRBD2. CDR1 is LGHNA and CDR2 is YNFKEQ in the germline V gene. The CDR3 is 17 amino acids. The V gene end was trimmed by 1 base and the J gene end by 0 bases; junction bases not matched to a gene: 7.

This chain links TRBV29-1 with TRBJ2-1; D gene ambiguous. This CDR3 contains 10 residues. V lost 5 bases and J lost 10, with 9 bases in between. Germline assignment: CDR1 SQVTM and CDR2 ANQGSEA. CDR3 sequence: CSVPGREQFF. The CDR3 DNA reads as TGCAGCGTTCCCGGACGAGAGCAGTTCTTC.

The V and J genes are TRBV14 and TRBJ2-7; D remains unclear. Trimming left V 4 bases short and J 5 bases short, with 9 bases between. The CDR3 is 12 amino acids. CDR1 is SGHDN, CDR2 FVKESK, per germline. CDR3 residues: CASSPRWDEQYF. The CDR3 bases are TGTGCCAGCAGCCCGAGGTGGGACGAGCAGTACTTC.

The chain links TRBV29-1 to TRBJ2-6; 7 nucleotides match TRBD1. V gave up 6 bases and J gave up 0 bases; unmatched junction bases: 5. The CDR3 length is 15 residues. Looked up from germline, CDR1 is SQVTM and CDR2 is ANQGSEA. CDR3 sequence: CSVWDSTSGANVLTF. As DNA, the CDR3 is TGCAGCGTCTGGGACAGCACCTCTGGGGCCAACGTCCTGACTTTC.

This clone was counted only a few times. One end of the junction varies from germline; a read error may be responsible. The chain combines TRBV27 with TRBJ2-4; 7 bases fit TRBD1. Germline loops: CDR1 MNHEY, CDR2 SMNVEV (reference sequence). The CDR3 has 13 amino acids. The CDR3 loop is CASNGQRTGSWDF. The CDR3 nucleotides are TGTGCCAGCAATGGACAGAGGACAGGCTCCTGGGACTTC.

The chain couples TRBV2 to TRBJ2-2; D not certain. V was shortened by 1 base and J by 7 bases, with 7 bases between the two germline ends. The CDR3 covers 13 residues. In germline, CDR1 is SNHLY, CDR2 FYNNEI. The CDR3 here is CASSEDPGGELFF. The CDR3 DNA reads TGTGCCAGCAGTGAAGACCCTGGCGGGGAGCTGTTTTTT.

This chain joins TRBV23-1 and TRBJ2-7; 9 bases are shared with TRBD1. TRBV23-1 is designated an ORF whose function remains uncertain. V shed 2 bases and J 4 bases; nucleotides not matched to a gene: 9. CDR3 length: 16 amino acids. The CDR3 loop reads CASSQVSGQGWYEQYF. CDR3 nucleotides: TGCGCCAGCAGTCAAGTTTCCGGACAGGGGTGGTACGAGCAGTACTTC.